This TCR beta chain stems from a study of cytomegalovirus exposure and HLA in healthy donors. Across the whole study: In a later analysis, it was reported that the roughly 120 validation repertoires had been produced on the same platform as the 700 or so repertoires belonging to the first cohort.

The germline V gene encodes CDR1 SGHRS and CDR2 YFSETQ. The V and J ends lost 4 bases and 5 bases, in that order; junction bases with no gene match: 8. CDR3 length: 14 amino acids. Donors were drawn from the roughly 120-subject validation cohort, separate from the 666-subject first cohort. Here immunoSEQ multiplex PCR was the method, and the copy in TCRdb shows in-frame clones only, minus some. The top ten clones hold approximately 1.8% of a sample with more than 110,000 clones, over 90% of them seen once. About this clone: Its antigen is currently unknown.

Points from the study as a whole: The study recorded fewer than 200 TCR beta chains that were cytomegalovirus-associated.

The sequence was collected from a young man in good health and CMV-seropositive. Specimen: PBMCs. The J gene is TRBJ2-7, the V gene TRBV5-1; 8 bases match TRBD1. CDR3 coding DNA: TGCGCCAGCAGCGCCGGACAGGGTGGGAACGAGCAGTACTTC. It translates to CASSAGQGGNEQYF.